The 14 T cell receptor beta chains given below trace back to one sample, sequenced in a study of blood T cell repertoires in COVID-19. Profiling relied on immunoSEQ multiplex PCR, and the TCRdb table lists in-frame clones only, not all of them. The sample lists over 130,000 clones, about 86% seen once, with around 8% in the top ten. Input material: peripheral blood. The source of these receptors is a human donor in a cohort sampled during active COVID-19.

The chain recombines TRBV25-1 with TRBJ1-2; no definite D call. The ends were cut back, 1 base at V and 8 bases at J, with 11 bases in the middle. CDR3 length: 13 amino acids. From germline, CDR1 is MGHDK and CDR2 SYGVNS. The DNA of the CDR3 is TGTGCCAGCAGTGAATTGGATCGGAGGGGCTACACCTTC. It translates to CASSELDRRGYTF.

The V gene is TRBV5-1, the J gene TRBJ2-3, with 8 positions matching TRBD1. CDR3 size: 18 residues. Germline V gene lookup returns CDR1 SGHRS and CDR2 YFSETQ. With V trimmed by 5 bases and J by 1 base, 15 bases remained unmatched. The CDR3 DNA is TGCGCCAGCAGTCGGGACAGGCAGGGACCCTATGGCACAGATACGCAGTATTTT. Translation gives CASSRDRQGPYGTDTQYF.

Here the CDR3 DNA reads TGTGCCAGCAGCTTAGACGGGACAGACAATCAGCCCCAGCATTTT. Protein: CASSLDGTDNQPQHF. This chain links TRBV7-2 with TRBJ1-5, with 7 bases identical to TRBD1. Looked up from germline, CDR1 is SGHTA and CDR2 is FQGNSA. This CDR3 region has 15 residues. V was clipped by 1 base and J by 3 bases; unmatched bases: 3.

The chain combines TRBV4-1 with TRBJ1-6; D unresolved. The V end was cut by 5 bases, the J end by 1 base, with 12 bases between. Germline CDR1 and CDR2: MGHRA and YSYEKL. This CDR3 is 16 amino acids long. The CDR3 nucleotides read TGCGCCAGCAGCTCCTTTATAACTTCCTATAATTCACCCCTCCACTTT. Translation gives CASSSFITSYNSPLHF.

The V gene is TRBV7-9, the J gene TRBJ2-5; D possibly corresponds to TRBD2 (5 bases). The CDR3 is made up of 15 amino acids. The germline V and J ends were trimmed by 1 base and 2 bases, with 11 bases remaining between them. The germline V gene encodes CDR1 SEHNR and CDR2 FQNEAQ (reference sequence). DNA for the CDR3: TGTGCCAGCAGCTTAGACGGGGTTCTTCAAGAGACCCAGTACTTC. Encoded protein: CASSLDGVLQETQYF.

This rearrangement joins TRBV5-8 to TRBJ1-5, with 9 bases matching TRBD1. V shed 5 bases and J 2 bases; nucleotides not matched to a gene: 5. Germline V gene sequence: CDR1 SGHTS, CDR2 YDEGEE. The CDR3 consists of 15 residues. For the CDR3, the DNA is TGTGCCAGCAGGGGGGACAGGGCTGGCAATCAGCCCCAGCATTTT. This gives the protein CASRGDRAGNQPQHF.

The chain couples TRBV5-1 to TRBJ2-7; TRBD1 matches at 7 bases. V lost 4 bases and J lost 4; bases outside the gene matches: 5. The CDR3 consists of 13 residues. Germline assignment: CDR1 SGHRS and CDR2 YFSETQ. The CDR3 here is CASSLGTVYEQYF. DNA for the CDR3: TGCGCCAGCAGCCTGGGGACAGTATACGAGCAGTACTTC.

CDR3 residues: CASSEGGTNANYGYTF. In nucleotides, the CDR3 is TGTGCCAGCAGTGAAGGCGGGACCAACGCTAACTATGGCTACACCTTC. The chain joins TRBV25-1 to TRBJ1-2; D possibly corresponds to TRBD1 (5 bases). Trimming shortened V by 2 bases and J by 0 bases, and 13 bases separated the two germline ends. The germline V gene has CDR1 MGHDK and CDR2 SYGVNS. CDR3 length: 16 residues.

The chain couples TRBV3-1 (or the pseudogene TRBV3-2) to TRBJ2-7; no clear D gene. The CDR3 has 13 amino acids. The V gene lost 0 bases and the J gene lost 3 bases, with 6 bases spanning the gap. Germline V gene sequence: CDR1 LGHDT, CDR2 YNNKEL (reference sequence). CDR3 nucleotides: TGTGCCAGCAGCCAAGAGTCAGTCTACGAGCAGTACTTC. Protein product: CASSQESVYEQYF.

The J gene is TRBJ2-5, the V gene TRBV19; 7 bases map to TRBD1. From germline, CDR1 is LNHDA and CDR2 SQIVND (reference sequence). The J segment lost 2 bases and the V segment lost 7 bases, leaving 10 bases of the junction unmatched. The CDR3 is 15 residues long. In nucleotides, the CDR3 is TGTGCCAGTACCACGACAGGGAAGGGGCAAGAGACCCAGTACTTC. As protein: CASTTTGKGQETQYF.

The genes are TRBV9 and TRBJ2-1, with TRBD1 identical over 8 bases. Germline values: CDR1 SGDLS, CDR2 YYNGEE. This CDR3 region has 14 residues. The V gene end was trimmed by 0 bases and the J gene end by 8 bases; junction bases not matched to a gene: 4. The CDR3 sequence is CASSVAAGGDEQFF. The CDR3 DNA reads as TGTGCCAGCAGCGTAGCGGCAGGGGGCGATGAGCAGTTCTTC.

This chain links TRBV11-3 with TRBJ2-5, with D possibly being TRBD2 (5 bases). There are 13 residues in the CDR3. Germline values: CDR1 SGHNT, CDR2 YENEEA. Trimming stripped 3 bases from V and 5 bases from J, with 10 bases between. CDR3 in amino acids: CASSFGGEETQYF. Written as DNA, the CDR3 is TGTGCCAGCAGCTTCGGTGGGGAGGAGACCCAGTACTTC. Complete variable domain (other parts from reference TRBV11-3 and TRBJ2-5): EAGVVQSPRYKIIEKKQPVAFWCNPISGHNTLYWYLQNLGQGPELLIRYENEEAVDDSQLPKDRFSAERLKGVDSTLKIQPAELGDSAVYLCASSFGGEETQYFGPGTRLLVL.

This clone was recorded only once. The genes are TRBV5-4 and TRBJ2-5; no reliable D call. With 2 bases removed from V and 5 bases from J, the gap between germline ends came to 13 bases. CDR1 SGHNT and CDR2 YYREEE come from the germline V gene (reference sequence). This CDR3 comprises 14 residues. The CDR3 here is CASSFFRSGETQYF. In DNA form, the CDR3 reads TGTGCCAGCAGCTTTTTCAGGTCCGGCGAGACCCAGTACTTC.

This clone was seen a handful of times. The rearrangement uses TRBV5-1 and TRBJ1-5, with 7 bases lining up with TRBD1. Trimming cost V 0 bases and J 6 bases; bases outside gene matches: 0. Germline V lookup: CDR1 SGHRS, CDR2 YFSETQ. This CDR3 comprises 13 residues. CDR3 nucleotide sequence: TGCGCCAGCAGCTTGGCAGGGGGTCAGCCCCAGCATTTT. Translating it yields CASSLAGGQPQHF.